Each of the 10 T cell receptor beta chains below was sequenced from the same sample in a study of T cell responses to AZD1222 COVID-19 vaccine. This table comes from immunoSEQ multiplex PCR, and its TCRdb copy is limited to in-frame clones, with some not included. The sample carries 14,000 or so clones, 70% to 85% recorded once. The starting material was peripheral blood, obtained 28 days after the second AZD1222 dose. The source of these receptors is an adult who received the AZD1222 COVID-19 vaccine.

This clone occurred a few times. The chain uses TRBV9 and TRBJ1-3; D uncertain. V was clipped by 0 bases and J by 0 bases, with 13 bases between them. The CDR3 runs 17 residues. The germline CDR1 and CDR2 sequences are SGDLS and YYNGEE. CDR3 bases: TGTGCCAGCAGCGTAGACTTCGGACCGTTCTCTGGAAACACCATATATTTT. This codes for CASSVDFGPFSGNTIYF.

The rearrangement links TRBV14 to TRBJ1-2; 8 nucleotides agree with TRBD1. The CDR3 has 16 amino acids. V lost 1 base, J lost 5 bases, and 9 bases stayed unmatched. CDR1 and CDR2 from the germline V gene are SGHDN and FVKESK. CDR3 region: CASSQGGTGLRYGYTF. CDR3 in DNA: TGTGCCAGCAGCCAAGGAGGGACAGGTTTGCGATATGGCTACACCTTC.

The genes are TRBV18 and TRBJ1-5; perhaps TRBD1 as D (5 bases). The CDR3 covers 14 residues. V was trimmed by 0 bases and J by 7 bases, leaving 10 bases between them. From germline, CDR1 is KGHSH and CDR2 LQKENI. This chain's CDR3 is CASSPPSGGQPQHF. The CDR3 bases are TGTGCCAGCTCACCACCGTCCGGGGGACAGCCCCAGCATTTT. Combining the CDR3 with reference TRBV18 and TRBJ1-5 gives the whole variable domain NAGVMQNPRHLVRRRGQEARLRCSPMKGHSHVYWYRQLPEEGLKFMVYLQKENIIDESGMPKERFSAEFPKEGPSILRIQQVVRGDSAAYFCASSPPSGGQPQHFGDGTRLSIL.

The chain links TRBV3-1 (or the pseudogene TRBV3-2) to TRBJ2-2; D unclear. V was shortened by 3 bases and J by 3 bases, with 5 bases between the two germline ends. CDR1 LGHDT and CDR2 YNNKEL come from the germline V gene (reference sequence). The CDR3 spans 13 residues. CDR3 residues: CASSQIDTGELFF. In nucleotides, the CDR3 is TGTGCCAGCAGCCAGATAGACACCGGGGAGCTGTTTTTT.

This clone is a singleton in its sample. The V gene is TRBV28, the J gene TRBJ1-2; TRBD1 matches 11 bases. Germline lookup yields CDR1 MDHEN and CDR2 SYDVKM. The CDR3 has 16 amino acids. V dropped 10 bases and J dropped 4; count of bases not matched to a gene: 14. CDR3 sequence reads: CAIPQDRGRVGYGYTF. For the CDR3, the DNA is TGTGCCATTCCACAGGACAGGGGGCGGGTAGGCTATGGCTACACCTTC.

The V and J genes are TRBV28 and TRBJ1-1; 9 positions match TRBD1. This CDR3 comprises 15 residues. Germline CDR1 and CDR2: MDHEN and SYDVKM. V lost 4 bases and J lost 6; bases outside the gene matches: 9. In nucleotides, the CDR3 is TGTGCCAGCAGTTCACCGACAGGGGGGAGCGCTGAAGCTTTCTTT. It yields the protein CASSSPTGGSAEAFF.

V is TRBV9 and J is TRBJ1-1; D remains ambiguous. Germline V lookup: CDR1 SGDLS, CDR2 YYNGEE. V was cut by 1 base and J by 2 bases, with 15 bases left in between. The CDR3 is 16 residues long. CDR3 sequence (DNA): TGTGCCAGCAGCGTACTGGAAACACTGAGAAACACTGAAGCTTTCTTT. It is translated as CASSVLETLRNTEAFF.

The chain carries TRBV14 and TRBJ2-1; D unclear. From germline, CDR1 is SGHDN and CDR2 FVKESK. This CDR3 spans 13 amino acids. V dropped 1 base and J dropped 10 bases, with 11 bases sitting between them. This CDR3 is CASSQVLTGEQFF. DNA of the CDR3: TGTGCCAGCAGCCAAGTCCTGACCGGGGAGCAGTTCTTC. The full variable domain, in which reference TRBV14 and TRBJ2-1 provide the parts outside the CDR3, is EAGVTQFPSHSVIEKGQTVTLRCDPISGHDNLYWYRRVMGKEIKFLLHFVKESKQDESGMPNNRFLAERTGGTYSTLKVQPAELEDSGVYFCASSQVLTGEQFFGPGTRLTVL.

The chain uses TRBV19 and TRBJ2-7, with TRBD2 matching over 8 bases. CDR1 is LNHDA, CDR2 SQIVND, per germline (reference sequence). J gave up 2 bases and V 5 bases, and 8 bases lay outside the gene matches. The CDR3 has 15 amino acids. The CDR3 reads CASSPQRGTPYEQYF. The CDR3 region has the DNA TGTGCCAGTAGTCCCCAGCGGGGGACACCCTACGAGCAGTACTTC.

The rearrangement uses TRBV19 and TRBJ1-4, with a tentative D call TRBD1 (5 bases). The V and J ends lost 5 bases and 0 bases respectively, with 16 bases between them. Germline V CDR1 and CDR2: LNHDA, SQIVND (reference sequence). The CDR3 is 17 amino acids. For the CDR3, the DNA is TGTGCCAGTAGTTCTCGCCCCGGGGGGGCAACTAATGAAAAACTGTTTTTT. Translating it yields CASSSRPGGATNEKLFF.